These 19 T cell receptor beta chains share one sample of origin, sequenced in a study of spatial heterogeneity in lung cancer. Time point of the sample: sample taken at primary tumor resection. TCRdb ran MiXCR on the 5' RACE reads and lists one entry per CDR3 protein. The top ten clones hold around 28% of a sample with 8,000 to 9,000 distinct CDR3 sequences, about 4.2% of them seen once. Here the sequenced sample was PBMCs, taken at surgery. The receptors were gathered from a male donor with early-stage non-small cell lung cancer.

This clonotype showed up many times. CDR3 loop: CASSSLSKRGGRDTQYF. Here the CDR3 DNA reads TGTGCCAGCAGTTCCCTTAGTAAGCGGGGGGGCAGAGATACGCAGTATTTT. The chain joins TRBV28 to TRBJ2-3, with TRBD2 matching 10 bases. The CDR3 length is 17 residues. Germline values: CDR1 MDHEN, CDR2 SYDVKM. J was trimmed by 5 bases and V by 4 bases; bases with no gene match: 12.

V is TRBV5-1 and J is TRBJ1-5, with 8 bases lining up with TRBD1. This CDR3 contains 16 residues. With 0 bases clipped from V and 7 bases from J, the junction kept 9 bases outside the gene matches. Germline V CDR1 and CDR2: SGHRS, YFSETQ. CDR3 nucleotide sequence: TGCGCCAGCAGCTTGGAACCGACAGGGGCTGGCCAGCCCCAGCATTTT. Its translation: CASSLEPTGAGQPQHF.

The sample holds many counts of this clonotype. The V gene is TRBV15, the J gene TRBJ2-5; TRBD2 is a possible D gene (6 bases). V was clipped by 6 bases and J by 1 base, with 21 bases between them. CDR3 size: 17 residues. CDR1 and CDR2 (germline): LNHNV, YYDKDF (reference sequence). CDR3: CATSGGEITRGQETQYF. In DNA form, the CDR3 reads TGTGCCACCAGTGGCGGGGAGATTACTAGGGGCCAAGAGACCCAGTACTTC.

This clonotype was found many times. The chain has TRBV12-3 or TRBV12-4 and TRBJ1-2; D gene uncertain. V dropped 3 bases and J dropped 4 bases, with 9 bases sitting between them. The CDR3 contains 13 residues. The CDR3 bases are TGTGCCAGCAGTTTTAAGGGAAGCTATGGCTACACCTTC. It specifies CASSFKGSYGYTF.

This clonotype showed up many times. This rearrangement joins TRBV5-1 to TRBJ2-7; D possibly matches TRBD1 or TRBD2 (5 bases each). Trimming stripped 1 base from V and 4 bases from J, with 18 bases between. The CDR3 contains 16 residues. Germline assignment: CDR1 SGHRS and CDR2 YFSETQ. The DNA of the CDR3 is TGCGCCAGCAGCTTGAACGGGGCGCGTACCTCATACGAGCAGTACTTC. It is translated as CASSLNGARTSYEQYF.

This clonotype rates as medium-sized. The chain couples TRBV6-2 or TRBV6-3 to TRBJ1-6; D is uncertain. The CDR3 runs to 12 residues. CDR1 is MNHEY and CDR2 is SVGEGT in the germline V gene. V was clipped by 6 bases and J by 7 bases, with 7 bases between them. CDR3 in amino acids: CASSQYNSPLHF. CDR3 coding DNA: TGTGCCAGCAGCCAGTACAATTCACCCCTCCACTTT.

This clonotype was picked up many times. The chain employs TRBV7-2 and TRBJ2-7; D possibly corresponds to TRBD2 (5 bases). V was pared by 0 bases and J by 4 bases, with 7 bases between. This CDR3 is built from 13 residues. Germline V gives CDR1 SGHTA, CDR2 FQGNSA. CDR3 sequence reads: CASSLARTYEQYF. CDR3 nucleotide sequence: TGTGCCAGCAGCTTAGCGCGGACTTACGAGCAGTACTTC.

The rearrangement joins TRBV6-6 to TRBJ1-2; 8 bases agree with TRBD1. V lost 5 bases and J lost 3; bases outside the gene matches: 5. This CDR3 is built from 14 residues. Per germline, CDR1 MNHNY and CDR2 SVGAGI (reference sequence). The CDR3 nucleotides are TGTGCCAGCAGTGGAGGACAGGGCCACTATGGCTACACCTTC. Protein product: CASSGGQGHYGYTF.

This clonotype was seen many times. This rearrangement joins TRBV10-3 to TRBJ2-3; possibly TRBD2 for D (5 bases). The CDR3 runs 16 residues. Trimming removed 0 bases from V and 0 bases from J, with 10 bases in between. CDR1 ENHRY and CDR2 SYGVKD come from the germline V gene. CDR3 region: CAISESGDSSTDTQYF. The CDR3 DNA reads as TGTGCCATCAGTGAGTCGGGAGACTCTAGCACAGATACGCAGTATTTT.

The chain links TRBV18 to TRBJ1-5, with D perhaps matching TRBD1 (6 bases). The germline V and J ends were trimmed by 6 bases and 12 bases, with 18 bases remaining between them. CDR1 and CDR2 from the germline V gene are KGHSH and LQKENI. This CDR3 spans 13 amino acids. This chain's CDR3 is CASSTHDKGDQHF. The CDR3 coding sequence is TGTGCCAGCTCGACCCATGATAAGGGGGACCAGCATTTT.

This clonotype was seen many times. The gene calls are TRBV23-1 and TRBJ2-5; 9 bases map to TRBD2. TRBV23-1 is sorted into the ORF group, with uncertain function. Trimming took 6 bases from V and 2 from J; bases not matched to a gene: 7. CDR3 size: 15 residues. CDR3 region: CASSRGRGGQETQYF. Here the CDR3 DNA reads TGCGCCAGCAGCCGCGGGAGGGGTGGGCAAGAGACCCAGTACTTC.

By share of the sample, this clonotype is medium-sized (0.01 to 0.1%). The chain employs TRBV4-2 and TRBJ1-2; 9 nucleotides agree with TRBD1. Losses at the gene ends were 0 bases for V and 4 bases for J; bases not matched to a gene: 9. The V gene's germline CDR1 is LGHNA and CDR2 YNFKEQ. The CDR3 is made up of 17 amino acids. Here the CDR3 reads CASSQENGQGRIYGYTF. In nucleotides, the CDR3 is TGTGCCAGCAGCCAAGAAAATGGACAGGGGCGAATCTATGGCTACACCTTC.

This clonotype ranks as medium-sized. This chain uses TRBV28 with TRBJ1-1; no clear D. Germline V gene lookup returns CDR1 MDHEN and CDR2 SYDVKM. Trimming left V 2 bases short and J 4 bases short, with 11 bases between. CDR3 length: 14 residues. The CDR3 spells CASSLTGVVTEAFF. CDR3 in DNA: TGTGCCAGCAGTTTAACCGGGGTCGTCACTGAAGCTTTCTTT.

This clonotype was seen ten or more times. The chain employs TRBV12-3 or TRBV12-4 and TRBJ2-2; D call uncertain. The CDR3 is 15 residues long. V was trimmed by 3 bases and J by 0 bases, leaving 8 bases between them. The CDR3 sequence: CASSFRRANTGELFF. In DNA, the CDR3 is TGTGCCAGCAGTTTCAGACGGGCGAACACCGGGGAGCTGTTTTTT.

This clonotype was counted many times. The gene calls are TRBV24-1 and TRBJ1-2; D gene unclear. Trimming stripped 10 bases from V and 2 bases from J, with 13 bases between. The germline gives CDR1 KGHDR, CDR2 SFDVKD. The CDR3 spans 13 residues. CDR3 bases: TGTGCCACTGCCGGGCCAAACAACTATGGCTACACCTTC. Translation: CATAGPNNYGYTF.

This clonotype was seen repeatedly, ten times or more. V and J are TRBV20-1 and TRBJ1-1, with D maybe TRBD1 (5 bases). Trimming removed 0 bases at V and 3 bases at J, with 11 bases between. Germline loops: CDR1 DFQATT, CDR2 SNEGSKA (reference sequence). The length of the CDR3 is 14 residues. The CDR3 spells CSARDPGEHTEAFF. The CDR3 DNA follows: TGCAGTGCTAGAGATCCGGGGGAGCACACTGAAGCTTTCTTT.

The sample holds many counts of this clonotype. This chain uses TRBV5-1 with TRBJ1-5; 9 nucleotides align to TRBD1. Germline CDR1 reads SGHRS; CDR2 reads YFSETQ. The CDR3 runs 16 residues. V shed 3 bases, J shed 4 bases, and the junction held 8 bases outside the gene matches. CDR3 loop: CASSWGTGTGNQPQHF. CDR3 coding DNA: TGCGCCAGCAGCTGGGGCACCGGGACAGGGAATCAGCCCCAGCATTTT.

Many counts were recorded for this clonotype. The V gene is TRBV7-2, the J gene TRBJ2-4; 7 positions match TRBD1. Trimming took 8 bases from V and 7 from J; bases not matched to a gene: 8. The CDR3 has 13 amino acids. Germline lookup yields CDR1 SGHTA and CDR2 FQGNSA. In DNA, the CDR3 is TGTGCCAGCGGATACAGGGGATCTAACATTCAGTACTTC. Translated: CASGYRGSNIQYF.

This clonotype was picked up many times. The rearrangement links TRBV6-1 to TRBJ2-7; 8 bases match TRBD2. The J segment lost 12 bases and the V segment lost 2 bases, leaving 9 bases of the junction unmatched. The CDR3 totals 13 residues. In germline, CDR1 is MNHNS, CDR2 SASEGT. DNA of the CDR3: TGTGCCAGCAGTGAACGGCTACGGGAGGGCCGGTACGTC. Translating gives CASSERLREGRYV.